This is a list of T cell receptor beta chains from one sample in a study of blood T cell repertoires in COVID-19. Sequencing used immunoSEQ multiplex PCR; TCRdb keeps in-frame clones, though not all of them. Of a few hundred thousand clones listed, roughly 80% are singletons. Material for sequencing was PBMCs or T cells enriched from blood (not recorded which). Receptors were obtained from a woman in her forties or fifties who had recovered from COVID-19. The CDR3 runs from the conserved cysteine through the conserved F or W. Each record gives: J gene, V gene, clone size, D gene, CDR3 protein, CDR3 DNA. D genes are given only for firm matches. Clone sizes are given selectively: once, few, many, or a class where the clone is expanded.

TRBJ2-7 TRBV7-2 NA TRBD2 CASSLVAGGAYEQYF TGTGCCAGCAGCTTAGTGGCCGGGGGGGCCTACGAGCAGTACTTC
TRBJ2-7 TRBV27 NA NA CASSSRVPYEQYF TGTGCCAGCAGTTCCAGGGTCCCCTACGAGCAGTACTTC
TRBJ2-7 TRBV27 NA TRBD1 CASSLSKRGRRYEQYF TGTGCCAGCAGTTTATCGAAAAGGGGGCGACGATACGAGCAGTACTTC
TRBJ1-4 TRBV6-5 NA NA CASSSGYNEKLFF TGTGCCAGCAGTTCAGGCTATAATGAAAAACTGTTTTTT
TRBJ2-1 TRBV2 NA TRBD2 CASRPGSGTYNEQFF TGTGCCAGCAGGCCGGGTAGCGGGACCTACAATGAGCAGTTCTTC
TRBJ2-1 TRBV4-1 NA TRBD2 CASSHPFTSVANEQFF TGCGCCAGCAGCCACCCTTTTACTAGCGTGGCCAATGAGCAGTTCTTC
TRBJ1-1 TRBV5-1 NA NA CASSLLPRDLNTEAFF TGCGCCAGCAGCTTACTTCCCAGGGACTTGAACACTGAAGCTTTCTTT
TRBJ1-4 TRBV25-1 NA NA CASSMSPEQEKLFF TGTGCCAGCAGTATGAGCCCGGAGCAGGAAAAACTGTTTTTT
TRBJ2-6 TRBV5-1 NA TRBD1 CASSQHIKDRSSGANVLTF TGCGCCAGCAGCCAGCACATAAAGGACAGGTCCTCTGGGGCCAACGTCCTGACTTTC
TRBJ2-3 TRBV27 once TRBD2 CASSLGAGGRTDTQYF TGTGCCAGCAGTCTGGGAGCGGGAGGGCGCACAGATACGCAGTATTTT
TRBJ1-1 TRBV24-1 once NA CATSDPSTGEAFF TGTGCCACCAGTGATCCGTCGACAGGTGAAGCTTTCTTT
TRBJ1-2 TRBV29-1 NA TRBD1 CSVARGVYGYTF TGCAGCGTTGCCAGGGGGGTCTATGGCTACACCTTC
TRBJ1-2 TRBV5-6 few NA CASSFMSASNYGYTF TGTGCCAGCAGCTTTATGAGCGCTTCTAACTATGGCTACACCTTC
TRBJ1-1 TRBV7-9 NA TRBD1 CASSSVNLLYRGLAEAFF TGTGCCAGCAGCTCCGTAAACCTCCTCTACAGGGGGCTGGCTGAAGCTTTCTTT
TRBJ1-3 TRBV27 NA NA CASRRQGSGNTIYF TGTGCCAGCAGACGTCAGGGTTCTGGAAACACCATATATTTT
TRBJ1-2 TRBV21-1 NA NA CASNLRQGCKARPGYTF TGTGCCAGCAACCTCAGACAGGGTTGCAAGGCACGCCCGGGCTACACCTTC
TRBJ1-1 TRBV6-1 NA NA CASSEEGYRARDAFF TGTGCCAGCAGTGAAGAGGGGTACAGGGCTAGAGACGCTTTCTTT
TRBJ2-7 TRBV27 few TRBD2 CASHRSGTPSYEQYF TGTGCCAGCCACAGAAGCGGGACTCCCTCCTACGAGCAGTACTTC
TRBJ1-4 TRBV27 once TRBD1 CASSTGTGRPNEKLFF TGTGCCAGTTCGACCGGGACAGGAAGGCCCAATGAAAAACTGTTTTTT
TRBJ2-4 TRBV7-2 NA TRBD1 CASSQRQGRVGNIQYF TGTGCCAGCAGCCAAAGACAGGGCCGCGTTGGAAACATTCAGTACTTC
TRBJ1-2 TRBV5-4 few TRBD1 CASSLRQGAGYGYTF TGTGCCAGCAGTCTAAGACAGGGGGCGGGGTATGGCTACACCTTC
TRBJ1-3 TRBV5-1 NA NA CASSQLQSGSGNTIYF TGCGCCAGCAGTCAACTTCAGTCGGGCTCTGGAAACACCATATATTTT
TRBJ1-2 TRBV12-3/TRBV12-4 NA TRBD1 CASRGDRVGGYTF TGTGCCAGCAGGGGGGACAGGGTGGGTGGCTACACCTTC
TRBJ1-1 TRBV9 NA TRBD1 CASSAQGAVNTEAFF TGTGCCAGCAGCGCTCAGGGGGCTGTGAACACTGAAGCTTTCTTT
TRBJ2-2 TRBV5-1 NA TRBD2 CASSSGTSGGGELFF TGCGCCAGCAGCTCCGGGACTAGCGGCGGCGGGGAGCTGTTTTTT
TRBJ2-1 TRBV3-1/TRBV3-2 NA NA CASSQDRVGINEQFF TGTGCCAGCAGCCAAGACAGGGTCGGTATCAATGAGCAGTTCTTC
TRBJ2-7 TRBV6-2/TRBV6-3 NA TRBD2 CASSNFRLAGVGRPYEQYF TGTGCCAGCAGTAACTTCCGACTAGCGGGAGTGGGGAGGCCCTACGAGCAGTACTTC